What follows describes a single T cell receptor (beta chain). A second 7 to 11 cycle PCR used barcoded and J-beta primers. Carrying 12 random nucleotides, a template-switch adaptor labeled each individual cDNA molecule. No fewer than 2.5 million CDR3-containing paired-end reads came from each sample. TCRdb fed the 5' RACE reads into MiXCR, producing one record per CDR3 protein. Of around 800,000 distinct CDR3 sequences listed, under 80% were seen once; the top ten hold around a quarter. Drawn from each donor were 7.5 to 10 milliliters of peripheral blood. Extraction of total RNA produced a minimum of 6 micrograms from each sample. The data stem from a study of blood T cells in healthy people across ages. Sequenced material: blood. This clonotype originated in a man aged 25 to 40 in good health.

The CDR3 region is CASSEAGLAGYEQYF. DNA of the CDR3: TGTGCCAGCAGTGAAGCCGGACTAGCGGGGTACGAGCAGTACTTC. The gene calls are TRBV6-1 and TRBJ2-7; 12 bases line up with TRBD2. The CDR3 contains 15 residues. Per germline, CDR1 MNHNS and CDR2 SASEGT. Germline trimming cut 0 bases from V and 4 bases from J; bases unmatched to any gene: 1.